This section outlines one TCR beta chain sequence together with its context. The CDR3 totals 15 residues. The V and J ends lost 5 bases and 0 bases respectively, with 13 bases between them. Germline CDR1 and CDR2: MDHEN and SYDVKM. This record comes from a study of blood T cell repertoires in COVID-19. Turning to the study itself: COVID-19 samples, acute and convalescent, were from the United States, Italy and Spain. T cells, B-cell-depleted T cells, or PBMCs provided the cDNA or gDNA that served as material.

In the authors' workflow: Amplified reference gene primers provided the basis for estimating nucleated cell counts. The repertoire was sequenced with immunoSEQ multiplex PCR; TCRdb's copy has only in-frame clones and lacks some. D and trimming were read from the DNA, whereas the V and J calls and clone size are those reported in that table. This table holds tens of thousands of clones, about 80% found once. Sequencing was carried out using peripheral blood. The chain joins TRBV28 to TRBJ1-2, with D unclear. The receptor was isolated from a human donor in a cohort sampled during active COVID-19. The CDR3 sequence is CASSSTGPANYGYTF. CDR3 bases: TGTGCCAGCAGTAGTACGGGTCCCGCTAACTATGGCTACACCTTC.